This record looks at one TCR beta chain sequence and its context. This specimen belongs to a study of blood T cell repertoires in COVID-19. Background on the study: Donors in the United States, Italy and Spain gave samples during acute or convalescent COVID-19. From T cells, B-cell-depleted T cells, or PBMCs came the material, which was cDNA or gDNA.

V was cut by 1 base and J by 7 bases, with 11 bases left in between. CDR1 LGHDT and CDR2 YNNKEL come from the germline V gene (reference sequence). CDR3 length: 14 residues. As processed by the authors: Reference gene primer amplification in the assay estimated nucleated cell counts. Libraries were prepared by immunoSEQ multiplex PCR; TCRdb keeps only in-frame clonotypes and omits some of them. That table supplies the V and J calls and clone size; D and trimming were determined from the DNA. The sample includes about 140,000 clones, roughly 85% of them seen just once. This clonotype originated in a man aged 50-59 years with acute or convalescent COVID-19. J is TRBJ2-1 and V is TRBV3-1 (or the pseudogene TRBV3-2); TRBD1 is a possible D gene (5 bases). The material sequenced was peripheral blood. The CDR3 DNA reads as TGTGCCAGCAGCCAAGGAACAGGCCTGAATGAGCAGTTCTTC. Protein product: CASSQGTGLNEQFF.